The rows below give T cell receptor beta chains drawn from one sample of a study of memory B cells and T cells in multiple sclerosis. Using immunoSEQ multiplex PCR, the repertoire was profiled, and TCRdb retains in-frame clones only, with some absent. Among 11,000 to 15,000 clones listed, almost 70% were seen once. Sequences were obtained from memory (CD45RO+) CD4+ T cells from blood. These receptors all come from a human donor with multiple sclerosis. Both conserved end residues are part of each CDR3. Each record gives: J gene, clone size, D gene, V gene, CDR3 DNA, CDR3 protein. The D gene is left open where the match is weak. Clone size is given for some rows only: seen once, a few or many times, or a class if the clone is expanded.

J: TRBJ2-2
size: NA
D: NA
V: TRBV6-1
DNA: TGTGCCAGCAGTGAATTCGGAGGCACCGGGGAGCTGTTTTTT
CDR3: CASSEFGGTGELFF

J: TRBJ2-1
size: NA
D: TRBD2
V: TRBV6-1
DNA: TGTGCCAGCAGTGACCCGCGGGGGAGCTCCTACAATGAGCAGTTCTTC
CDR3: CASSDPRGSSYNEQFF

J: TRBJ2-7
size: few
D: NA
V: TRBV10-3
DNA: TGTGCCATCAGTGGGACAGCGGATACTACGGCGCAGTACTTC
CDR3: CAISGTADTTAQYF

J: TRBJ1-5
size: NA
D: TRBD1
V: TRBV30
DNA: TGTGCCTGGAGTTCGGGACAGAGGAATCAGCCCCAGCATTTT
CDR3: CAWSSGQRNQPQHF

J: TRBJ2-2
size: once
D: NA
V: TRBV6-6
DNA: TGTGCCAGCATCGAGCGTGGTGCCGGGGAGCTGTTTTTT
CDR3: CASIERGAGELFF

J: TRBJ1-1
size: NA
D: TRBD1
V: TRBV5-4
DNA: TGTGCCAGCAGCTTGGACAGGGGGGAAGCTTTCTTT
CDR3: CASSLDRGEAFF

J: TRBJ1-5
size: NA
D: TRBD1
V: TRBV7-6
DNA: TGTGCCAGCAGCGCGAAAGGACAGGGCAATCAGCCCCAGCATTTT
CDR3: CASSAKGQGNQPQHF

J: TRBJ1-5
size: NA
D: NA
V: TRBV10-3
DNA: TGTGCCATCAAAGGACAGCCAAATCAGCCCCAGCATTTT
CDR3: CAIKGQPNQPQHF

J: TRBJ2-2
size: NA
D: TRBD1
V: TRBV5-1
DNA: TGCGCCAGCAGCAGGGGACAGGGCACCGGGGAGCTGTTTTTT
CDR3: CASSRGQGTGELFF

J: TRBJ1-1
size: NA
D: NA
V: TRBV4-1
DNA: TGCGCCAGCAGCCAAGATGTTAGCAGGGCGGACACTGAAGCTTTCTTT
CDR3: CASSQDVSRADTEAFF

J: TRBJ2-1
size: NA
D: TRBD1
V: TRBV6-5
DNA: TGTGCCAGCAGTTATTCCGGACAGGGTAAGAAGGGTGAGCAGTTCTTC
CDR3: CASSYSGQGKKGEQFF

J: TRBJ2-1
size: NA
D: NA
V: TRBV5-6
DNA: TGTGCCAGCAGACTTACAGGGTTCAATGAGCAGTTCTTC
CDR3: CASRLTGFNEQFF

J: TRBJ1-2
size: NA
D: TRBD1
V: TRBV2
DNA: TGTGCCAGCAGTGAGCGAGGACAGGGGAATGGCTACACCTTC
CDR3: CASSERGQGNGYTF

J: TRBJ1-2
size: NA
D: NA
V: TRBV4-2
DNA: TGTGCCAGCAGCCAAGACAGGGTTAACTATGGCTACACCTTC
CDR3: CASSQDRVNYGYTF

J: TRBJ1-2
size: NA
D: NA
V: TRBV21-1
DNA: TGTGCCAGCACCAAAGCGGAGACGAACTATGGCTACACCTTC
CDR3: CASTKAETNYGYTF

J: TRBJ2-1
size: once
D: NA
V: TRBV5-1
DNA: TGCGCCAGCAGCTTCAGGGAGGTGGCCTACAATGAGCAGTTCTTC
CDR3: CASSFREVAYNEQFF

J: TRBJ2-5
size: NA
D: NA
V: TRBV2
DNA: TGTGCCAGCAGTGATCCCCTACAGTACTTC
CDR3: CASSDPLQYF

J: TRBJ1-6
size: NA
D: NA
V: TRBV6-1
DNA: TGTGCCAGCAGTGAACGGCCAGGAAGTTCACCCCTCCACTTT
CDR3: CASSERPGSSPLHF

J: TRBJ2-5
size: NA
D: TRBD2
V: TRBV5-1
DNA: TGCGCCAGCAGCACAGAAGCGGGAGGGCCTCAAGGGACCCAGTACTTC
CDR3: CASSTEAGGPQGTQYF

J: TRBJ2-5
size: NA
D: NA
V: TRBV10-3
DNA: TGTGCCATCAGTGAATCGGTAAAAGAGACCCAGTACTTC
CDR3: CAISESVKETQYF

J: TRBJ2-3
size: few
D: NA
V: TRBV7-9
DNA: TGTGCCAGCAGCTTAGATGGGGGCGGCACAGATACGCAGTATTTT
CDR3: CASSLDGGGTDTQYF

J: TRBJ2-7
size: NA
D: NA
V: TRBV5-1
DNA: TGCGCCAGCAGCTTGGGCGGCTCGCGGGAGCAGTACTTC
CDR3: CASSLGGSREQYF

J: TRBJ2-4
size: NA
D: TRBD2
V: TRBV2
DNA: TGTGCCAGCAGACAACTAGCGGTACTAGCCAAAAACATTCAGTACTTC
CDR3: CASRQLAVLAKNIQYF

J: TRBJ2-1
size: NA
D: NA
V: TRBV9
DNA: TGTGCCAGCAGCGTAGCTCCGGGGGAGAATGAGCAGTTCTTC
CDR3: CASSVAPGENEQFF

J: TRBJ2-2
size: once
D: NA
V: TRBV5-1
DNA: TGCGCCAGCAGCTTGAAGCTAACCGGGGAGCTGTTTTTT
CDR3: CASSLKLTGELFF

J: TRBJ2-3
size: few
D: NA
V: TRBV18
DNA: TGTGCCAGCTCACCTCGGGCTAGGAGGCCAGATACGCAGTATTTT
CDR3: CASSPRARRPDTQYF

J: TRBJ1-2
size: NA
D: NA
V: TRBV21-1
DNA: TGTGCCAGCGGTCCAGAGCGGGGACAGGCCTATGGCTACACCTTC
CDR3: CASGPERGQAYGYTF

J: TRBJ1-5
size: NA
D: NA
V: TRBV5-1
DNA: TGCGCCAGCAGCTTCTCAGGGGATAGCAATCAGCCCCAGCATTTT
CDR3: CASSFSGDSNQPQHF

J: TRBJ1-2
size: NA
D: TRBD1
V: TRBV28
DNA: TGTGCCAGCAGTGGTACAGGGGGTACTAACTATGGCTACACCTTC
CDR3: CASSGTGGTNYGYTF

J: TRBJ1-1
size: few
D: NA
V: TRBV11-2
DNA: TGTGCCAGCAGCTTAGTATCGGGGATTAACACTGAAGCTTTCTTT
CDR3: CASSLVSGINTEAFF

J: TRBJ1-2
size: NA
D: NA
V: TRBV6-1
DNA: TGTGCCAGCGGGGCAGGGAGGGATGGCTACACCTTC
CDR3: CASGAGRDGYTF

J: TRBJ2-1
size: NA
D: TRBD1
V: TRBV29-1
DNA: TGCAGCGTTGTAGGTGGTGACAGGGCCTACAATGAGCAGTTCTTC
CDR3: CSVVGGDRAYNEQFF

J: TRBJ2-5
size: few
D: NA
V: TRBV18
DNA: TGTGCCAGCTCACTCCTCGGGACTCCAGAGACCCAGTACTTC
CDR3: CASSLLGTPETQYF

J: TRBJ2-7
size: few
D: NA
V: TRBV21-1
DNA: TGTGCCAGCAGCAACCTAGCGGGATCCTACGAGCAGTACTTC
CDR3: CASSNLAGSYEQYF

J: TRBJ1-5
size: NA
D: NA
V: TRBV27
DNA: TGTGCCAGCAGTTTATTCGGGGTTTCGGACGTTAGCAATCAGCCCCAGCATTTT
CDR3: CASSLFGVSDVSNQPQHF

J: TRBJ1-2
size: NA
D: NA
V: TRBV27
DNA: TGTGCCAGCAGTTTTCGAGGGGGTTCGTATGGCTACACCTTC
CDR3: CASSFRGGSYGYTF

J: TRBJ1-3
size: NA
D: NA
V: TRBV30
DNA: TGTGCCTGGAGTTCTTGGGGGGGTTCCGAAAACACCATATATTTT
CDR3: CAWSSWGGSENTIYF

J: TRBJ1-1
size: NA
D: NA
V: TRBV4-2
DNA: TGTGCCAGCAGCCGGGTTTCAGGGGAGGGCACTGAAGCTTTCTTT
CDR3: CASSRVSGEGTEAFF

J: TRBJ1-5
size: NA
D: NA
V: TRBV7-8
DNA: TGTGCCAGCAGCCCGGGGGGTTCGAGAATCAATCAGCCCCAGCATTTT
CDR3: CASSPGGSRINQPQHF

J: TRBJ1-1
size: NA
D: TRBD1
V: TRBV28
DNA: TGTGCCAGCAGTCTGAACGGACAGGGTTTCGCTTTCTTT
CDR3: CASSLNGQGFAFF

J: TRBJ2-1
size: few
D: TRBD2
V: TRBV7-2
DNA: TGTGCCAGCAGCTTAGCGCCCCGGACTAGCACGTCATATCAGTTCTTC
CDR3: CASSLAPRTSTSYQFF

J: TRBJ2-2
size: few
D: TRBD1
V: TRBV19
DNA: TGTGCCAGTAGTTCGCAGGGGGCCCCGAACACCGGGGAGCTGTTTTTT
CDR3: CASSSQGAPNTGELFF

J: TRBJ2-7
size: NA
D: TRBD1
V: TRBV5-1
DNA: TGCGCCAGCAGCTTGGTGGGACAGGGGGTGAGGGACTACGAGCAGTACTTC
CDR3: CASSLVGQGVRDYEQYF

J: TRBJ1-1
size: NA
D: TRBD1
V: TRBV29-1
DNA: TGCAGCGTACGGACAGGGCAGAACACTGAAGCTTTCTTT
CDR3: CSVRTGQNTEAFF

J: TRBJ2-7
size: once
D: TRBD1
V: TRBV9
DNA: TGTGCCAGCAGCGCATGGGACAGGGAGAACGAGCAGTACTTC
CDR3: CASSAWDRENEQYF

J: TRBJ1-6
size: NA
D: NA
V: TRBV19
DNA: TGTGCCAGTAGTATTGAGGGCCATAATTCACCCCTCCACTTT
CDR3: CASSIEGHNSPLHF

J: TRBJ2-1
size: NA
D: NA
V: TRBV30
DNA: TGTGCCTGGGACAGGTACAATGAGCAGTTCTTC
CDR3: CAWDRYNEQFF

J: TRBJ2-7
size: NA
D: TRBD2
V: TRBV5-1
DNA: TGCGCCAGCAGCTCGGGGACTAGCGGGAGGGTGTCCTACGAGCAGTACTTT
CDR3: CASSSGTSGRVSYEQYF

J: TRBJ1-3
size: few
D: TRBD1
V: TRBV11-3
DNA: TGTGCCAGCAGCCCTGGACAGGGAGCGGGAAACACCATATATTTT
CDR3: CASSPGQGAGNTIYF

J: TRBJ2-7
size: NA
D: TRBD2
V: TRBV18
DNA: TGTGCCAGCTCACCCCCCCCGAGTAGCGGGAGGAAGAACGAGCAGTACTTC
CDR3: CASSPPPSSGRKNEQYF

J: TRBJ2-7
size: once
D: TRBD1
V: TRBV27
DNA: TGTGCCAGCAGTTTGACAGGGATAAGCTCCTACGAGCAGTACTTC
CDR3: CASSLTGISSYEQYF

J: TRBJ1-1
size: once
D: TRBD1
V: TRBV29-1
DNA: TGCAGCGTTGAAGATGCCCTTGGGACAGGGTGGACTGAAGCTTTCTTT
CDR3: CSVEDALGTGWTEAFF

J: TRBJ1-2
size: NA
D: TRBD1
V: TRBV7-8
DNA: TGTGCCAGCAGCTTAGAATTCGCAGACAGGGATGGCTACACCTTC
CDR3: CASSLEFADRDGYTF